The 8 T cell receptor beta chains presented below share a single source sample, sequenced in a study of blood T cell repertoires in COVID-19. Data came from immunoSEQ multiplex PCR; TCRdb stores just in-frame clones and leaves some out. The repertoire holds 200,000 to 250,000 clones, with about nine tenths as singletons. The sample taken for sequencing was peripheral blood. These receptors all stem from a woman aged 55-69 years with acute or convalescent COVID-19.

CDR3 residues: CASSVGGLAGVAYYNEQFF. The CDR3 DNA reads TGTGCCAGCAGCGTAGGGGGACTAGCGGGAGTAGCCTATTACAATGAGCAGTTCTTC. The chain links TRBV9 to TRBJ2-1; 14 bases fit TRBD2. V lost 0 bases, J lost 4 bases, and 9 bases stayed unmatched. CDR3 length: 19 amino acids. CDR1 and CDR2 (germline): SGDLS, YYNGEE.

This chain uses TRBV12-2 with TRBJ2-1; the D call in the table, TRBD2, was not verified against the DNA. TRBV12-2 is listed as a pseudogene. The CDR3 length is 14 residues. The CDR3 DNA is TGTGCAAGTCGCTTATTCCCCTGGCCGGGGGAGCAGTTCTTC. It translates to CASRLFPWPGEQFF.

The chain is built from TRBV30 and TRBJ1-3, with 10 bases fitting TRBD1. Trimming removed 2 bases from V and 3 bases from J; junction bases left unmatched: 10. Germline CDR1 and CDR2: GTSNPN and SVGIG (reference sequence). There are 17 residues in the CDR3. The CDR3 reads CAWSLTGGDFVGNTIYF. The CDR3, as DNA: TGTGCCTGGAGTCTGACAGGGGGCGATTTCGTTGGAAACACCATATATTTT.

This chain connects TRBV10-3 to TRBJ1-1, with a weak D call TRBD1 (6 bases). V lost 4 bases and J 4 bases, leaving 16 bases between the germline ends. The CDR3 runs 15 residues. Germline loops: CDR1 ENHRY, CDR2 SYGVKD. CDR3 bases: TGTGCCATCAGTGGTCGAAGTGGGGGCTTCACTGAAGCTTTCTTT. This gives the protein CAISGRSGGFTEAFF.

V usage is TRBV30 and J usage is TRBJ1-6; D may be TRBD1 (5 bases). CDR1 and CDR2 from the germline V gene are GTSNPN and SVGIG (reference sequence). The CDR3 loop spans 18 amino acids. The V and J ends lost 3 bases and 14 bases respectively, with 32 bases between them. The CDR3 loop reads CAWSTPFQGATFYPALHF. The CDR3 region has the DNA TGTGCCTGGAGCACGCCCTTTCAGGGTGCTACCTTCTATCCGGCCCTCCACTTT.

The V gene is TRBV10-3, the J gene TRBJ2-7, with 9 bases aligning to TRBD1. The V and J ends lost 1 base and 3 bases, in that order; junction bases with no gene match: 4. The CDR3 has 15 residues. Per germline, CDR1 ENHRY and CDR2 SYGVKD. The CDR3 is CAISELGQGFYEQYF. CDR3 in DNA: TGTGCCATCAGTGAGTTGGGACAGGGATTCTACGAGCAGTACTTC.

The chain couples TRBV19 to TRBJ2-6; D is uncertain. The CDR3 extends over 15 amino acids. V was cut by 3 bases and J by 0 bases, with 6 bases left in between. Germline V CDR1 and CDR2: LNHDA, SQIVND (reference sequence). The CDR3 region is CASSIFSSGANVLTF. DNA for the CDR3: TGTGCCAGTAGTATCTTCAGCTCTGGGGCCAACGTCCTGACTTTC.

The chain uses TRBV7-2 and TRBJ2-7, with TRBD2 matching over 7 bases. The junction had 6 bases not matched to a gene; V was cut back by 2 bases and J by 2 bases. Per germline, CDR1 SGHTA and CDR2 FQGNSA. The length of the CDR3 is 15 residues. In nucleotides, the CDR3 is TGTGCCAGCAGCTTAAGCGGGGCCCCTACCTACGAGCAGTACTTC. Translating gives CASSLSGAPTYEQYF.